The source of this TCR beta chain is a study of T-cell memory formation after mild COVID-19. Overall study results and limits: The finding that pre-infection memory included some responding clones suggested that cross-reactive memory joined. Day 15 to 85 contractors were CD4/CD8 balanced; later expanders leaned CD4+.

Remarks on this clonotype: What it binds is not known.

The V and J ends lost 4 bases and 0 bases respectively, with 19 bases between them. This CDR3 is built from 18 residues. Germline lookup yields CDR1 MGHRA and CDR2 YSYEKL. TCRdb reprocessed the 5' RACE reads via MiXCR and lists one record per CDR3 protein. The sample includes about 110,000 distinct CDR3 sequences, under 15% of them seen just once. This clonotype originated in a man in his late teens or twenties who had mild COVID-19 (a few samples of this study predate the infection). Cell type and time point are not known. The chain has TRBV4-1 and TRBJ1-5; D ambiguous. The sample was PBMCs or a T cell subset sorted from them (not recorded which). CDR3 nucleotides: TGCGCCAGCAGCCGCGTCGCCGGTTCTCTTGCTAGCAATCAGCCCCAGCATTTT. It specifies CASSRVAGSLASNQPQHF.